This T cell receptor beta chain emerged from a study of Ad26.COV2.S vaccination and SARS-CoV-2 variants. Study-wide results and limits: Breadth and depth estimates from TCRs may understate total T cell responses. Substantial breadth was reported for post-vaccination spike-specific CD8+ and CD4+ T cells.

Regarding treatment: around 19 received Ad26.COV2.S at low or high dose, single or two shots; about five received placebo; per-sample allocation not given. Specimen acquisition occurred on day 63 following the initial vaccine or placebo injection. Losses at the gene ends were 0 bases for V and 1 base for J; bases not matched to a gene: 7. The CDR3 consists of 19 residues. CDR1 and CDR2 from the germline V gene are SGHTA and FQGNSA. In the case of this clone: The antigen is unknown.

The data were produced by immunoSEQ multiplex PCR, yet TCRdb's version contains in-frame clones alone and is incomplete. Of 300,000 to 400,000 clones detected, roughly 90% appear once; the ten largest clones hold about 5%. Sequenced material: peripheral blood, taken in a trial of Ad26.COV2.S vaccine versus placebo. This clonotype was sampled from a person between 18 and 65 years old who received the Ad26.COV2.S COVID-19 vaccine or a placebo. V and J are TRBV7-2 and TRBJ2-7, with TRBD2 identical over 15 bases. Here the CDR3 reads CASSLARPGLAGGSYEQYF. The CDR3 DNA reads TGTGCCAGCAGCTTAGCAAGACCGGGACTAGCGGGGGGATCCTACGAGCAGTACTTC. The whole variable domain, remainder taken from reference TRBV7-2 and TRBJ2-7, is GAGVSQSPSNKVTEKGKDVELRCDPISGHTALYWYRQSLGQGLEFLIYFQGNSAPDKSGLPSDRFSAERTGGSVSTLTIQRTQQEDSAVYLCASSLARPGLAGGSYEQYFGPGTRLTVT.